This record concerns one T cell receptor (beta chain) sequence. This clone was seen once. There is no known antigen for this receptor. Base-call qualities are not available, and no considerably larger clone is one nucleotide away. The time point tag for this specimen amounts to: pre-treatment sample, taken before nivolumab and TIL therapy. Adults with stage 4 NSCLC were enrolled in a dual-center phase I trial from 2017 to January 2020. Samples came from a single-arm, open-label phase I trial of tumor-infiltrating lymphocyte therapy with nivolumab in advanced non-small cell lung cancer. Blood mononuclear cells from EDTA tubes were separated on a Ficoll gradient and snap-frozen as pellets, and DNA was extracted from the cells using a Qiagen mini-prep kit. This entry comes from a study of TIL therapy for anti-PD-1-resistant metastatic lung cancer listed by TCRdb under 2021. Context from the whole study: Tumors were harvested prior to any PD-1/PD-L1 blockade, after which nivolumab was administered to patients, and lymphodepletion, expanded TIL infusion and IL-2 were given to patients who progressed. Enrolled patients had a median age of about 50 years (range roughly 38-75) and a median tumor PD-L1 proportion score of 6%. Most of the cohort had lung adenocarcinoma, including a few EGFR-mutant tumors and two ALK-rearranged tumors, and half of the patients were either current or former smokers. Across the cohort, whole-exome sequencing showed a median non-synonymous tumor mutation burden of roughly 1.5 mutations per megabase. Clonotypes were tracked across tumor, expanded TIL product and serial blood samples by T cell receptor beta sequencing of tumor and peripheral blood. What the work shows at the level of the full study, not this receptor alone: The baseline peripheral repertoire was partially replaced by infused TIL clonotypes, which then decayed over months, and no apparent association between persistence and response was found. Because the cohort was highly selected, with more treatment-naive, never-smoker and oncogene-addicted patients than is typical, generalizability is limited. The study protocol defined all tumor marker inferences as exploratory.

Taken from the germline V gene (reference sequence), the CDR1 and CDR2 loops are SEHNR and FQNEAQ. V sheds 5 bases and J sheds 3 bases, leaving 5 bases between their ends. There are 11 amino acids in the CDR3, from cysteine to phenylalanine inclusive. Of all the DNA, just the CDR3 is kept, 33 bases in frame from base 1. Using bias-controlled multiplex PCR with the immunoSEQ v3 hsTCRB kit, the TCR beta CDR3 regions were amplified from genomic DNA. TCR libraries were sequenced on an Illumina NextSeq 500 to roughly 2 million read pairs for survey level or roughly 5-6.5 million for deep level. Per the original workflow: Clonality was reported by immunoSEQ Analyzer software, which also assigned V, D and J genes and filtered out non-productive sequences. Repertoires of infused TIL and blood were compared using productive Simpson clonality and the Morisita overlap index of productive TRB rearrangements. The absolute count of a clonotype in blood was estimated by multiplying the lymphocyte count by the CD3+ fraction and by the productive frequency of the clone. The source is immuneACCESS, and TCRdb retained only in-frame sequences with V and J called. Part of the clones is not carried over; for the studies checked, unresolved V genes explain less than half of this, and the remainder is unexplained. D and trimming come from the DNA, and the V and J calls and clone size come from that table. For this sample there are some 60,000 clones; 69% appear just once. Roughly 7.2% of the sample goes to the ten largest clones.

The receptor chain draws on TRBV7-9 and TRBJ2-7, with the D gene uncertain. This TCR was sampled from a person aged 30 to 80 with non-small cell lung cancer. This specimen consisted of blood, obtained at baseline. The CDR3 reads as follows: CASSLDYEQYF. The DNA sequence follows: TGTGCCAGCAGCCTAGACTACGAGCAGTACTTC.